This T cell receptor beta chain came from a study of T cells in Graves' hyperthyroidism and ophthalmopathy. The overall study: Initial diagnosis, before any treatment, was when peripheral blood was collected.

This clonotype turned up a few times. Its specificity is unknown. Findings of the study overall: In simple terms, a model built on 13 V-J features told ophthalmopathy apart from stable hyperthyroidism.

Trimming shortened V by 3 bases and J by 5 bases, and 14 bases separated the two germline ends. The CDR3 contains 15 residues. CDR1 and CDR2 (germline): MNHEY, SVGEGT. From RNA transcripts, TCR beta CDR3 regions were amplified. The HTBI primer set served for first-round RT-PCR of the TCR CDR3. TCRdb fed the multiplex PCR reads into MiXCR, producing one record per CDR3 protein. The sample records roughly 420,000 distinct CDR3 sequences, about a sixth being singletons. If no ophthalmopathy progression occurred within 18 months, Graves' hyperthyroidism was stable. PBMCs were collected from an approximately 9.3 ml volume of fresh peripheral blood.

The sequence was collected from a woman aged 18-29 years with Graves' hyperthyroidism. Specimen: blood. The rearrangement uses TRBV6-2 or TRBV6-3 and TRBJ2-1; either TRBD1 or TRBD2 may supply D (5 bases each). Here the CDR3 reads CASSYTGKGHNEQFF. CDR3 bases: TGTGCCAGCAGTTATACGGGTAAGGGACACAATGAGCAGTTCTTC.